The T cell receptor beta chain under discussion was sequenced for a study of cytomegalovirus exposure and HLA in healthy donors. Whole-study results and caveats: There were some V segments, including TRBV6-2 and TRBV6-3, excluded as indistinguishable.

This PCR relied on a set of 60 Vbeta primers and 13 Jbeta primers. The method was immunoSEQ multiplex PCR; TCRdb's version includes in-frame clones alone and lacks a portion of them. This table has hundreds of thousands of clones, 82% appearing once. With regard to this clone: Its cognate antigen is unknown.

The V gene end was trimmed by 4 bases and the J gene end by 6 bases; junction bases not matched to a gene: 11. Germline V gene data show CDR1 as SGHRS and CDR2 as YFSETQ. The CDR3 runs to 16 residues. This clonotype originated in a man in his forties or fifties in good health and CMV-seropositive. The chain recombines TRBV5-1 with TRBJ2-3; 10 bases map to TRBD2. The sequencing sample was made of PBMCs. The CDR3 spells CASSLWGASGSDTQYF. The CDR3 DNA follows: TGCGCCAGCAGCCTTTGGGGGGCTAGCGGGAGTGATACGCAGTATTTT.